These 5 T cell receptor beta chains share one sample of origin, sequenced in a study of cytomegalovirus exposure and HLA in healthy donors. The PCR used 60 Vbeta and 13 Jbeta primers. This table comes from immunoSEQ multiplex PCR, and its TCRdb copy is limited to in-frame clones, with some not included. Of over 150,000 clones listed, about 69% were seen once; the top ten hold approximately 4.8%. The sample comprised PBMCs. The receptors stem from a man between 25 and 39 years old in good health and CMV-seropositive.

This chain joins TRBV28 and TRBJ1-1, with D possibly matching TRBD1 (5 bases). Looked up from germline, CDR1 is MDHEN and CDR2 is SYDVKM. V was trimmed by 2 bases and J by 10 bases, leaving 14 bases between them. There are 13 residues in the CDR3. The CDR3 sequence is CASSLPHQGRAFF. The CDR3 nucleotides read TGTGCCAGCAGTTTACCGCACCAGGGAAGAGCTTTCTTT. Full variable domain (missing parts from reference TRBV28 and TRBJ1-1): DVKVTQSSRYLVKRTGEKVFLECVQDMDHENMFWYRQDPGLGLRLIYFSYDVKMKEKGDIPEGYSVSREKKERFSLILESASTNQTSMYLCASSLPHQGRAFFGQGTRLTVV.

The chain links TRBV30 to TRBJ2-2; 9 positions match TRBD2. From germline, CDR1 is GTSNPN and CDR2 SVGIG (reference sequence). The CDR3 is 16 amino acids. Trimming removed 1 base from V and 7 bases from J; junction bases left unmatched: 10. CDR3 nucleotides: TGTGCCTGGAGTGGGGGCGGGGGGGCATTCATCGGGGAGCTGTTTTTT. It codes for CAWSGGGGAFIGELFF. The full variable domain, completed using reference TRBV30 and TRBJ2-2, is SQTIHQWPATLVQPVGSPLSLECTVEGTSNPNLYWYRQAAGRGLQLLFYSVGIGQISSEVPQNLSASRPQDRQFILSSKKLLLSDSGFYLCAWSGGGGAFIGELFFGEGSRLTVL.

The chain couples TRBV28 to TRBJ2-5; 7 positions match TRBD1. This CDR3 region has 14 residues. With V trimmed by 2 bases and J by 4 bases, 4 bases remained unmatched. Germline values: CDR1 MDHEN, CDR2 SYDVKM. DNA for the CDR3: TGTGCCAGCAGTTTAGAAGGGGGCGCAGAGACCCAGTACTTC. It codes for CASSLEGGAETQYF.

On this clone itself: At one end, the junction sequence differs from germline, possibly due to a read error. The genes are TRBV7-7 and TRBJ2-7, with 10 bases fitting TRBD1. From germline, CDR1 is SSHAT and CDR2 FNYEAQ (reference sequence). This CDR3 comprises 15 residues. This CDR3 is CASSSGQGVSYEQYF. CDR3 coding DNA: TGTGCTAGCAGCTCCGGACAGGGGGTTTCCTACGAGCAGTACTTC.

V and J are TRBV4-1 and TRBJ1-3; D is unclear. The CDR3 contains 13 residues. CDR1 is MGHRA, CDR2 YSYEKL, per germline. The V and J ends lost 4 bases and 0 bases respectively, with 4 bases between them. CDR3 loop: CASSPFSGNTIYF. The CDR3 DNA reads as TGCGCCAGCAGCCCTTTCTCTGGAAACACCATATATTTT.